The 12 T cell receptor beta chains below were found in one sample sequenced in a study of blood T cell repertoires in COVID-19. Libraries were prepared by immunoSEQ multiplex PCR; TCRdb keeps only in-frame clonotypes and omits some of them. The sample holds tens of thousands of clones, 70% to 90% seen once. Sequences were obtained from peripheral blood. The origin of the receptors is a man between 65 and 85 years old with acute or convalescent COVID-19.

The chain carries TRBV19 and TRBJ1-5, with D unclear. Per the germline V gene, CDR1 is LNHDA and CDR2 is SQIVND (reference sequence). This CDR3 comprises 11 residues. V was clipped by 7 bases and J by 8 bases, with 9 bases between them. The CDR3 nucleotides are TGTGCCAGTAAAGAGGGCGAGCCCCAGCATTTT. It translates to CASKEGEPQHF.

This CDR3 is CASSSGPLMNTEAFF. Written as DNA, the CDR3 is TGTGCCAGCAGTTCAGGCCCTCTTATGAACACTGAAGCTTTCTTT. The chain is built from TRBV7-6 and TRBJ1-1; D remains ambiguous. There are 15 residues in the CDR3. With 6 bases removed from V and 0 bases from J, the gap between germline ends came to 14 bases. CDR1 and CDR2 (germline): SGHVS, FNYEAQ.

The chain is built from TRBV6-1 and TRBJ1-5, with D possibly being TRBD1 (6 bases). The germline V gene encodes CDR1 MNHNS and CDR2 SASEGT. This CDR3 has 17 residues. Trimming left V 3 bases short and J 6 bases short, with 21 bases between. CDR3 coding DNA: TGTGCCAGCAGTGACCCCTGGACCCAGGGAGGGGGTCAGCCCCAGCATTTT. This gives the protein CASSDPWTQGGGQPQHF.

The J gene is TRBJ2-5, the V gene TRBV19; 11 bases align to TRBD1. CDR1 is LNHDA and CDR2 is SQIVND in the germline V gene (reference sequence). The CDR3 runs 16 residues. Trimming removed 4 bases from V and 1 base from J; junction bases left unmatched: 5. The CDR3 DNA sequence: TGTGCCAGTAGTAACCGGGACAGGGGGTTCCAAGAGACCCAGTACTTC. This sequence encodes CASSNRDRGFQETQYF.

CDR3 protein: CASSYGGRVSDTQYF. DNA of the CDR3: TGTGCCAGCAGTTACGGAGGGAGAGTGTCAGATACGCAGTATTTT. The chain is built from TRBV6-5 and TRBJ2-3, with TRBD2 as a possible D gene (6 bases). The CDR3 length is 15 residues. Germline assignment: CDR1 MNHEY and CDR2 SVGAGI. Trimming removed 2 bases at V and 4 bases at J, with 13 bases between.

The rearrangement links TRBV6-5 to TRBJ1-3, with D possibly TRBD1 on 5 matching bases. Germline V gene data show CDR1 as MNHEY and CDR2 as SVGAGI. V was clipped by 5 bases and J by 3 bases, with 8 bases between them. The CDR3 is 13 amino acids. This CDR3 reads CASSRGGGNTIYF. The CDR3 nucleotides read TGTGCCAGCAGTAGGGGAGGTGGAAACACCATATATTTT.

This chain connects TRBV7-8 to TRBJ1-1; 8 positions agree with TRBD1. Per the germline V gene, CDR1 is SGHVS and CDR2 is FQNEAQ. The CDR3 length is 15 residues. Unmatched junction bases numbered 5, after V lost 1 base and J lost 4 bases. The CDR3 sequence: CASSLGAGGLTEAFF. The DNA of the CDR3 is TGTGCCAGCAGCTTAGGGGCAGGGGGCCTCACTGAAGCTTTCTTT. Drawing the rest from reference TRBV7-8 and TRBJ1-1, the complete variable domain is GAGVSQSPRYKVAKRGQDVALRCDPISGHVSLFWYQQALGQGPEFLTYFQNEAQLDKSGLPSDRFFAERPEGSVSTLKIQRTQQEDSAVYLCASSLGAGGLTEAFFGQGTRLTVV.

The chain has TRBV9 and TRBJ2-1, with D unclear. This CDR3 spans 14 amino acids. The germline V gene encodes CDR1 SGDLS and CDR2 YYNGEE. The ends were cut back, 0 bases at V and 1 base at J, with 5 bases in the middle. The CDR3 coding sequence is TGTGCCAGCAGCGTAGACTCTTCCTACAATGAGCAGTTCTTC. It specifies CASSVDSSYNEQFF.

This clone was observed a single time. The chain employs TRBV4-3 and TRBJ2-2; TRBD2 aligns across 7 bases. V lost 0 bases and J lost 2; bases outside the gene matches: 9. From germline, CDR1 is LGHNA and CDR2 YSLEER. The CDR3 has 18 amino acids. In DNA, the CDR3 is TGCGCCAGCAGCCAAGAGGCTCTAGCGGTTATAAACACCGGGGAGCTGTTTTTT. This encodes CASSQEALAVINTGELFF.

The chain employs TRBV18 and TRBJ1-1; D is perhaps TRBD1 (6 bases). Trimming took off 1 base at V and 4 bases at J, with 10 bases between the two ends. CDR1 and CDR2 from the germline V gene are KGHSH and LQKENI. CDR3 length: 14 amino acids. CDR3 coding DNA: TGTGCCAGCTCACCACAGGACAGCCCCACTGAAGCTTTCTTT. This codes for CASSPQDSPTEAFF.

The V gene is TRBV7-8, the J gene TRBJ2-2; 8 bases align to TRBD1. The CDR3 is made up of 15 amino acids. The V segment lost 5 bases and the J segment 2 bases; nucleotides outside the gene matches: 4. The germline CDR1 and CDR2 sequences are SGHVS and FQNEAQ. The CDR3 is CASSADRGNTGELFF. As DNA, the CDR3 is TGTGCCAGCAGCGCAGACAGGGGAAACACCGGGGAGCTGTTTTTT.

The rearrangement links TRBV11-1 to TRBJ1-2; D ambiguous. The CDR3 contains 12 residues. The germline V gene has CDR1 SGHAT and CDR2 FQDESV (reference sequence). Deletions cut 3 bases from V and 8 bases from J, with 10 bases between. CDR3 protein: CASSFDGVGYTF. Here the CDR3 DNA reads TGTGCCAGCAGCTTCGACGGGGTCGGCTACACCTTC.